The 19 T cell receptor beta chains given below trace back to one sample, sequenced in a study of CD8 T cells in ankylosing spondylitis. These receptors have no identified antigens. Whole-study findings and limits: One TCR beta motif, made up of several highly homologous variants, appeared characteristic of ankylosing spondylitis blood.

In TCRdb, the 5' RACE reads were re-called with MiXCR into one record per CDR3 protein. The repertoire holds hundreds of thousands of distinct CDR3 sequences, with approximately 12% as singletons. Sequenced input: blood, either unsorted or a sorted T cell fraction (not recorded which). The receptors were sampled from a male donor with ankylosing spondylitis.

This clonotype was seen more than once but under ten times. The chain has TRBV20-1 and TRBJ2-7; D perhaps matches TRBD2 (5 bases). V lost 6 bases to trimming and J lost 5 bases, with 14 bases between them. Looked up from germline, CDR1 is DFQATT and CDR2 is SNEGSKA (reference sequence). This CDR3 contains 12 residues. The CDR3 protein is CSATIASHEQYF. The CDR3 DNA reads TGCAGTGCCACCATTGCTAGCCACGAGCAGTACTTC.

This chain connects TRBV24-1 to TRBJ2-5; 7 bases fit TRBD2. CDR1 and CDR2 from the germline V gene are KGHDR and SFDVKD. The CDR3 runs to 15 residues. Germline trimming cut 3 bases from V and 4 bases from J; bases unmatched to any gene: 7. In nucleotides, the CDR3 is TGTGCCACCAGTGATCCAGCGGGATCTGGAGAGACCCAGTACTTC. This gives the protein CATSDPAGSGETQYF.

This clonotype was counted a few times. This chain joins TRBV7-2 and TRBJ2-3; 7 positions agree with TRBD2. The germline CDR1 and CDR2 sequences are SGHTA and FQGNSA. V dropped 1 base and J dropped 1; count of bases not matched to a gene: 5. The CDR3 totals 16 residues. CDR3 sequence reads: CASSLGGGVGTDTQYF. The CDR3 DNA sequence: TGTGCCAGCAGCTTAGGGGGGGGAGTGGGCACAGATACGCAGTATTTT.

This clonotype was found a few times. The CDR3 DNA reads as TGTGCCACTCGAACAGGGGCGGACCCTAGCACAGATACGCAGTATTTT. This codes for CATRTGADPSTDTQYF. The chain is built from TRBV19 and TRBJ2-3; 7 positions agree with TRBD1. V gave up 10 bases and J gave up 0 bases; unmatched junction bases: 13. The CDR3 runs to 16 residues. Per germline, CDR1 LNHDA and CDR2 SQIVND (reference sequence).

The chain joins TRBV20-1 to TRBJ2-5, with 11 bases matching TRBD2. The germline gives CDR1 DFQATT, CDR2 SNEGSKA (reference sequence). V was pared by 0 bases and J by 3 bases, with 12 bases of the junction left unmatched. CDR3 length equals 18 residues. CDR3 nucleotide sequence: TGCAGTGCTAGAGAGCACAGTGGGACTAGCGGAAAAAAAGAGACCCAGTACTTC. The encoded protein is CSAREHSGTSGKKETQYF.

This chain joins TRBV5-1 and TRBJ1-4; TRBD1 agrees at 7 bases. Germline V CDR1 and CDR2: SGHRS, YFSETQ. The CDR3 extends over 14 amino acids. J was trimmed by 5 bases and V by 4 bases; bases with no gene match: 5. CDR3 residues: CASSRTGLNEKLFF. CDR3 nucleotides: TGCGCCAGCAGCAGGACAGGTTTAAATGAAAAACTGTTTTTT.

The chain links TRBV9 to TRBJ2-7; D uncertain. The length of the CDR3 is 12 residues. V was shortened by 5 bases and J by 5 bases, with 11 bases between the two germline ends. In germline, CDR1 is SGDLS, CDR2 YYNGEE. The CDR3 DNA reads as TGTGCCAGCAGTACCCCCTGGGACGAGCAGTACTTC. It specifies CASSTPWDEQYF.

This clonotype was found a few times. The chain joins TRBV20-1 to TRBJ2-2; the D gene is possibly TRBD2 (6 bases). CDR3 length: 16 residues. CDR1 is DFQATT and CDR2 is SNEGSKA in the germline V gene (reference sequence). Trimming took 0 bases from V and 5 from J, leaving 16 bases between them. The CDR3 sequence: CSARDHRAGWTGELFF. The CDR3, as DNA: TGCAGTGCTAGAGATCATCGGGCGGGATGGACCGGGGAGCTGTTTTTT.

The sample holds a few counts of this clonotype. CDR3 in DNA: TGCGCCAGCGCTTTCGGGACTAGCGGAACCGGGGAGCTGTTTTTT. Translating gives CASAFGTSGTGELFF. The V call is TRBV5-1, the J call TRBJ2-2; TRBD2 aligns across 11 bases. The CDR3 extends over 15 amino acids. Germline V gene sequence: CDR1 SGHRS, CDR2 YFSETQ. J gave up 5 bases and V 7 bases, and 7 bases lay outside the gene matches.

The chain has TRBV27 and TRBJ2-2; D is perhaps TRBD1 (6 bases). V dropped 6 bases and J dropped 4 bases, with 21 bases sitting between them. This CDR3 has 17 residues. Per germline, CDR1 MNHEY and CDR2 SMNVEV (reference sequence). CDR3 amino acids: CASSPQGPLFSTGELFF. CDR3 DNA sequence: TGTGCCAGCAGCCCACAGGGCCCCCTGTTTAGCACCGGGGAGCTGTTTTTT.

This clonotype appeared a few times. The chain joins TRBV15 to TRBJ2-1; D unresolved. V was pared by 3 bases and J by 2 bases, with 14 bases between. The CDR3 length is 16 residues. Per the germline V gene, CDR1 is LNHNV and CDR2 is YYDKDF (reference sequence). The CDR3 bases are TGTGCCACCAGCAGTAAGCTCAGTAAGGCCTACAATGAGCAGTTCTTC. It is translated as CATSSKLSKAYNEQFF.

V usage is TRBV29-1 and J usage is TRBJ2-6, with D maybe TRBD2 (6 bases). Germline V CDR1 and CDR2: SQVTM, ANQGSEA. Trimming took 4 bases from V and 1 from J, leaving 14 bases between them. The CDR3 loop spans 16 amino acids. DNA of the CDR3: TGCAGCGTTGCAAGGGACTCACCGTCTGGGGCCAACGTCCTGACTTTC. Translated, it gives CSVARDSPSGANVLTF.

This clonotype has only a few counts. This chain joins TRBV20-1 and TRBJ1-5; 7 nucleotides match TRBD1. This CDR3 spans 13 amino acids. Losses at the gene ends were 4 bases for V and 3 bases for J; bases not matched to a gene: 3. The germline CDR1 and CDR2 sequences are DFQATT and SNEGSKA (reference sequence). In DNA form, the CDR3 reads TGCAGTGCTATCGGACAGGTCAATCAGCCCCAGCATTTT. Its translation: CSAIGQVNQPQHF.

The chain carries TRBV20-1 and TRBJ2-3; unclear D gene. V was cut by 7 bases and J by 0 bases, with 8 bases left in between. CDR1 and CDR2 (germline): DFQATT, SNEGSKA (reference sequence). This CDR3 has 12 residues. This chain's CDR3 is CSVRSSTDTQYF. The DNA of the CDR3 is TGCAGTGTGCGATCTAGCACAGATACGCAGTATTTT.

This clonotype was recorded many times. V is TRBV29-1 and J is TRBJ2-1; D not resolved. The germline V gene has CDR1 SQVTM and CDR2 ANQGSEA. The V gene lost 3 bases and the J gene lost 7 bases, with 16 bases spanning the gap. The CDR3 is 14 residues long. CDR3 DNA sequence: TGCAGCGTTGAGTTCTCGTTTTTGGGGAATGAGCAGTTCTTC. Protein sequence: CSVEFSFLGNEQFF.

This chain's CDR3 is CASSLGRIAGDYNEQFF. The CDR3, as DNA: TGTGCCAGCAGCTTAGGCCGCATAGCGGGAGACTACAATGAGCAGTTCTTC. V and J are TRBV11-3 and TRBJ2-1; 9 nucleotides align to TRBD2. The germline V gene encodes CDR1 SGHNT and CDR2 YENEEA. CDR3 length equals 17 residues. Germline trimming cut 1 base from V and 3 bases from J; bases unmatched to any gene: 7.

This clonotype was detected a few times. The gene calls are TRBV20-1 and TRBJ2-1, with 9 nucleotides matching TRBD1. Germline V gives CDR1 DFQATT, CDR2 SNEGSKA (reference sequence). V shed 0 bases, J shed 6 bases, and the junction held 3 bases outside the gene matches. The CDR3 sequence is 14 residues long. For the CDR3, the DNA is TGCAGTGCTAGAGACCCGGACAGGGGCAATGAGCAGTTCTTC. Encoded protein: CSARDPDRGNEQFF.

The chain couples TRBV6-6 to TRBJ2-5; D may be TRBD2 (5 bases). Trimming stripped 8 bases from V and 9 bases from J, with 16 bases between. The CDR3 has 12 amino acids. Germline V gene lookup returns CDR1 MNHNY and CDR2 SVGAGI (reference sequence). The CDR3 spells CASHSARQPQYF. The CDR3 DNA sequence: TGTGCCAGCCATAGCGCCCGTCAGCCCCAGTACTTC.

This clonotype was counted a few times. This chain links TRBV29-1 with TRBJ2-6; D unclear. Trimming took 6 bases from V and 6 from J, leaving 12 bases between them. This CDR3 contains 13 residues. CDR1 is SQVTM, CDR2 ANQGSEA, per germline. The CDR3 loop reads CSVLDGPANVLTF. CDR3 DNA: TGCAGCGTCCTGGACGGGCCGGCCAACGTCCTGACTTTC.